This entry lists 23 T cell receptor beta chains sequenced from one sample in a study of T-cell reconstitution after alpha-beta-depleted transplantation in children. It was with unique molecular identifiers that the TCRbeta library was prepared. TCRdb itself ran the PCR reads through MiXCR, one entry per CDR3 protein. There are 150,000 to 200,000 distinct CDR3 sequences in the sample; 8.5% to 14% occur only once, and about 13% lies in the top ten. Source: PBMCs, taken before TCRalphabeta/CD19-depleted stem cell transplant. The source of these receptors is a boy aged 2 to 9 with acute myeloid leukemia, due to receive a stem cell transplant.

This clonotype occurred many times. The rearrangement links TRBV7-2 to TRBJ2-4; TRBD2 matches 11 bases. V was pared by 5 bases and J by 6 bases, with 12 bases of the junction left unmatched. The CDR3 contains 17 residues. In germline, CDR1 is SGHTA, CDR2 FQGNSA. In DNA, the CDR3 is TGTGCCAGCAGCCCGGTAGCGGGGGGGCCATGGGGAAACATTCAGTACTTC. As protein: CASSPVAGGPWGNIQYF.

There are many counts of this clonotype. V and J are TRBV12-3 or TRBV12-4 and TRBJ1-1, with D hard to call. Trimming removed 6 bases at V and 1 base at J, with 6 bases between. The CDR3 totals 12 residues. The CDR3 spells CASRTRNTEAFF. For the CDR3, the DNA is TGTGCCAGCAGGACAAGGAACACTGAAGCTTTCTTT.

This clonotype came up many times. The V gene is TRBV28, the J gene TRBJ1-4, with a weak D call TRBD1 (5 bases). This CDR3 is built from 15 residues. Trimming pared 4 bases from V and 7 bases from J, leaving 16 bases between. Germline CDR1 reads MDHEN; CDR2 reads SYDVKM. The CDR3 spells CASSSYRAGFEKLFF. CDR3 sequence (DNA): TGTGCCAGCAGTTCCTACCGGGCAGGGTTTGAAAAACTGTTTTTT.

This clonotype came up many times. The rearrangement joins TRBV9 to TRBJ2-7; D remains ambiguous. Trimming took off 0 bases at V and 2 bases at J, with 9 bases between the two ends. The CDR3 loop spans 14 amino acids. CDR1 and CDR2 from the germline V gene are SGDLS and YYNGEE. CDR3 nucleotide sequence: TGTGCCAGCAGCGTAGAGGCGTCCACCTACGAGCAGTACTTC. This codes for CASSVEASTYEQYF.

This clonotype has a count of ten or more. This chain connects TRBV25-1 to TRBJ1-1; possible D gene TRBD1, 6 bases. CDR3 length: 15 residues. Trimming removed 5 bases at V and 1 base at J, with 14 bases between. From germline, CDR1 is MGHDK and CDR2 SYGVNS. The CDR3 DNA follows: TGTGCCAGCAGTAAAACAGGGCGTAGGAACACTGAAGCTTTCTTT. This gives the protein CASSKTGRRNTEAFF.

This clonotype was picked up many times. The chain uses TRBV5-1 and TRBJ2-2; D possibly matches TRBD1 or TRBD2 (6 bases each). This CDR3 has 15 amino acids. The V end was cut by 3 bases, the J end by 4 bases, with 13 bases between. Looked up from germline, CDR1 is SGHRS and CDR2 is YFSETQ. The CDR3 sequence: CASSWGAILTGELFF. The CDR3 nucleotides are TGCGCCAGCAGCTGGGGGGCCATCCTCACCGGGGAGCTGTTTTTT.

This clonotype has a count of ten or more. Here the CDR3 reads CATSKRYSYNEQFF. The CDR3 nucleotides are TGTGCCACCAGCAAGAGGTACTCCTACAATGAGCAGTTCTTC. The rearrangement joins TRBV15 to TRBJ2-1, with D unresolved. The CDR3 contains 14 residues. Germline-derived CDR1 and CDR2 are LNHNV and YYDKDF (reference sequence). The V and J ends lost 4 bases and 0 bases respectively, with 7 bases between them.

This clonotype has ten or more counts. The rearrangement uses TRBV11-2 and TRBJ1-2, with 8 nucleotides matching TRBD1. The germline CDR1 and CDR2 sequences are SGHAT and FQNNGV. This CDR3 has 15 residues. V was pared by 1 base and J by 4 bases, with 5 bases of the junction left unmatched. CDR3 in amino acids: CASSLGRQGSYGYTF. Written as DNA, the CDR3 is TGTGCCAGCAGCTTAGGGAGACAGGGGTCCTATGGCTACACCTTC.

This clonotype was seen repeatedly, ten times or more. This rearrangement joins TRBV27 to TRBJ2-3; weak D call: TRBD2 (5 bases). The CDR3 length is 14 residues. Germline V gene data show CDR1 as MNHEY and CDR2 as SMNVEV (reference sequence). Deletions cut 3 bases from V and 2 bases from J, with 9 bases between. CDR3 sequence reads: CASSFTGSTDTQYF. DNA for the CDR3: TGTGCCAGCAGTTTCACGGGGTCCACAGATACGCAGTATTTT.

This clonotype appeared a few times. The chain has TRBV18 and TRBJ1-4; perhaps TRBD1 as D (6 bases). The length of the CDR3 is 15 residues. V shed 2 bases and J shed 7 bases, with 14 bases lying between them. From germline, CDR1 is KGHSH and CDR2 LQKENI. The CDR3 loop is CASSPVGALGEKLFF. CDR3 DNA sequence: TGTGCCAGCTCACCAGTGGGGGCATTAGGTGAAAAACTGTTTTTT.

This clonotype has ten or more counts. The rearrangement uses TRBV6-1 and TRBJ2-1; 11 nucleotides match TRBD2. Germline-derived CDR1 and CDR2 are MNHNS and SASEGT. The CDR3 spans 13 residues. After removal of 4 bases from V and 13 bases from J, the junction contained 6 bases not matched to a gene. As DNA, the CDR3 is TGTGCCAGCAGTGTGGGACTAGCGGATAGTCAGTTCTTC. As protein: CASSVGLADSQFF.

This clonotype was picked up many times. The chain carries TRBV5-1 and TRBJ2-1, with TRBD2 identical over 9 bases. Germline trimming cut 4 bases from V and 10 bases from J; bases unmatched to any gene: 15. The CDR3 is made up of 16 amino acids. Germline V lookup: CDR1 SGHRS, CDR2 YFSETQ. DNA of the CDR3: TGCGCCAGCAGCAACAGGGGTAGCGGGAGTAACAGCGAGCAGTTCTTC. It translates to CASSNRGSGSNSEQFF.

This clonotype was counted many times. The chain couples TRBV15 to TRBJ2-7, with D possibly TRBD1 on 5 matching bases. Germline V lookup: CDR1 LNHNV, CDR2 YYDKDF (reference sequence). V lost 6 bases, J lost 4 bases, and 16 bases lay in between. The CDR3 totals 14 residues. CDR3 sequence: CATRPGPRAYEQYF. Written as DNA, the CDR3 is TGTGCCACCAGACCGGGCCCCAGGGCTTACGAGCAGTACTTC.

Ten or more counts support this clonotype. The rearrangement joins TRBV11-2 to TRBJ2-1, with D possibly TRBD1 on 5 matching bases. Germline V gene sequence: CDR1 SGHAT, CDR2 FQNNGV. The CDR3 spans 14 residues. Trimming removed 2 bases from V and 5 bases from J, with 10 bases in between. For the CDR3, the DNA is TGTGCCAGCAGCTTAAGGACATCAAACAATGAGCAGTTCTTC. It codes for CASSLRTSNNEQFF.

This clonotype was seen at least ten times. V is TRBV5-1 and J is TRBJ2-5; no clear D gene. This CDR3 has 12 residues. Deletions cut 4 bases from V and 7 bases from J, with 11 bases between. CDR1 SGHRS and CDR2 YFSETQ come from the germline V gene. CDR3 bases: TGCGCCAGCAGCCCCACGACCCGGACCCAGTACTTC. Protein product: CASSPTTRTQYF.

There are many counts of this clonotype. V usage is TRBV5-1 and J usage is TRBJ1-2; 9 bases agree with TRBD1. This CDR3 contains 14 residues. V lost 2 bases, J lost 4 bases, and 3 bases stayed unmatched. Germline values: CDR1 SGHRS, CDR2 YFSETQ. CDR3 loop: CASSFLQGAYGYTF. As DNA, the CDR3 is TGCGCCAGCAGCTTCCTACAGGGGGCCTATGGCTACACCTTC.

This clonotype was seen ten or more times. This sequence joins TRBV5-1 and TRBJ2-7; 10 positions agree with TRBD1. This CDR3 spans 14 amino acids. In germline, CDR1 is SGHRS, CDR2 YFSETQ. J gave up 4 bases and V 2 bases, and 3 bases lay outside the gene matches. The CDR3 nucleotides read TGCGCCAGCAGCTTCGACAGGGGGCCTTACGAGCAGTACTTC. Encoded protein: CASSFDRGPYEQYF.

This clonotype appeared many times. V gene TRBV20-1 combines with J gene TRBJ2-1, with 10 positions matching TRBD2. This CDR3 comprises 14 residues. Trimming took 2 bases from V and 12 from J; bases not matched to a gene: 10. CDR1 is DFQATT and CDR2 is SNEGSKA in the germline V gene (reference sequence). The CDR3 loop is CSARRASGRDGQFF. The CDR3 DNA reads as TGCAGTGCTAGAAGGGCTAGCGGGAGAGATGGGCAGTTCTTC.

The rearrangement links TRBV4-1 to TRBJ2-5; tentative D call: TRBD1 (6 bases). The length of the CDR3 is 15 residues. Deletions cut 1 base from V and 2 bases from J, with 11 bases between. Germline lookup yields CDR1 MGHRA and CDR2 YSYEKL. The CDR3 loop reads CASSQGGRGQETQYF. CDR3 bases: TGCGCCAGCAGCCAAGGGGGCAGGGGTCAAGAGACCCAGTACTTC.

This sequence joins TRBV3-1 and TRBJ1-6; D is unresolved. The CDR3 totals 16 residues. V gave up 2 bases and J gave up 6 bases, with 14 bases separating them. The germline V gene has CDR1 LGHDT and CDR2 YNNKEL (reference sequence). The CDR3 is CASSQQRAKGNSPLHF. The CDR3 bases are TGTGCCAGCAGCCAACAGAGGGCTAAGGGTAATTCACCCCTCCACTTT. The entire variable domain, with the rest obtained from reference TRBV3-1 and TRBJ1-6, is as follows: DTAVSQTPKYLVTQMGNDKSIKCEQNLGHDTMYWYKQDSKKFLKIMFSYNNKELIINETVPNRFSPKSPDKAHLNLHINSLELGDSAVYFCASSQQRAKGNSPLHFGNGTRLTVT.

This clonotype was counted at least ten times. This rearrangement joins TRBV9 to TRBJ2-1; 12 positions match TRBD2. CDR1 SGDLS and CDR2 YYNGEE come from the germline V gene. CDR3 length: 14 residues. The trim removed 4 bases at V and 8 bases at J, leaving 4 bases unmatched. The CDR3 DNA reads TGTGCCAGCAGCCAAGGACTAGCGGGATATGAGCAGTTCTTC. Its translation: CASSQGLAGYEQFF.

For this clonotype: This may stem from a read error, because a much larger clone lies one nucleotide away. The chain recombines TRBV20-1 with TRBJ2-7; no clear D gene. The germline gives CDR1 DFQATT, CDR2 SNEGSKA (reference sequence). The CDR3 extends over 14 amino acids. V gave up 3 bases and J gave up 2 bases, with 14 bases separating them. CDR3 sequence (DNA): TGCAGTGCTAGTAAGGTACTTCTAGCCTACGAGCAGTACTTC. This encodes CSASKVLLAYEQYF.

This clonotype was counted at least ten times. The CDR3 sequence: CASSLRVRGATNYGYTF. The CDR3 DNA reads TGTGCCAGCAGTTTAAGGGTCAGGGGGGCTACTAACTATGGCTACACCTTC. This sequence joins TRBV12-3 or TRBV12-4 and TRBJ1-2, with 7 bases that match TRBD1. Trimming removed 2 bases from V and 0 bases from J; junction bases left unmatched: 9. The CDR3 is 17 amino acids.